This record covers a single T cell receptor beta chain. Its antigen is not known. Expressed TCRB transcripts got sequenced, as all isolated RNA was reverse transcribed. Produced via immunoSEQ multiplex PCR; TCRdb's table is partial and in-frame only. In the table there are around 250,000 clones, approximately 25% of which are singletons. This specimen belongs to a study of beta chain features in type 1 diabetes. Whole-study findings and limits: Shorter TCRB CDR3s, moderately but significantly so, were found in Type 1 diabetes patients in all four CD4+ subsets.

Sample: naive CD4+ T cells from blood. The receptor comes from a woman under 40 with type 1 diabetes.

The CDR3 region has the DNA TGCAGCGCCGGACACCAACAAGAGACCCAGTACTTC. Translating gives CSAGHQQETQYF. The J gene is TRBJ2-5, the V gene TRBV29-1, with TRBD1 as a possible D gene (5 bases). Germline V lookup: CDR1 SQVTM, CDR2 ANQGSEA. The CDR3 has 12 amino acids. Trimming left V 7 bases short and J 2 bases short, with 11 bases between.